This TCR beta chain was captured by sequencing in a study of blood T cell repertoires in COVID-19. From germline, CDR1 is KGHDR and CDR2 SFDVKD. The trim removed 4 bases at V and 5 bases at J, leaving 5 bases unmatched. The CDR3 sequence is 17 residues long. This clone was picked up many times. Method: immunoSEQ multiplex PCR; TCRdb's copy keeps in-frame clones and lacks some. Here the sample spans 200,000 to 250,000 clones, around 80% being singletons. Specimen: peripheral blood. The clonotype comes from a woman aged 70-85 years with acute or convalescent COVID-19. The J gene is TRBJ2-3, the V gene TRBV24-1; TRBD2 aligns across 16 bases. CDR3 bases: TGTGCCACCAGTGAAGGGACTAGCGGGGGGGCCTTAGATACGCAGTATTTT. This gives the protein CATSEGTSGGALDTQYF.